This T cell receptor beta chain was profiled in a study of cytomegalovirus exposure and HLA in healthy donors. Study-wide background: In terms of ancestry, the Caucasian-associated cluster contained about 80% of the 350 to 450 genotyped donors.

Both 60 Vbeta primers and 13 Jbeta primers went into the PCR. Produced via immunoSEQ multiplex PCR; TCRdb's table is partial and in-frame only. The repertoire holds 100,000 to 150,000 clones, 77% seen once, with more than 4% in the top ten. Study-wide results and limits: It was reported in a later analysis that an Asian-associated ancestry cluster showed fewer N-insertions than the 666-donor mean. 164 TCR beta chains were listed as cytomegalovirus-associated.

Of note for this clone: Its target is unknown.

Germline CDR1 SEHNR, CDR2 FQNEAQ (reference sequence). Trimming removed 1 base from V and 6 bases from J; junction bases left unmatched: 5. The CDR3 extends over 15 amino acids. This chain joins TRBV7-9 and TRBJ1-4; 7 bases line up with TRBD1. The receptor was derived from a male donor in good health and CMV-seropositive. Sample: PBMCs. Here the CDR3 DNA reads TGTGCCAGCAGCTTAGGACAGGGCGTCGATGAAAAACTGTTTTTT. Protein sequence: CASSLGQGVDEKLFF.